These 30 T cell receptor beta chains share one sample of origin, sequenced in a study of metastatic and nonmetastatic thyroid tumors. Each patient went into thyroid surgery without having received any treatment. TCRdb re-analyzed the PCR reads through MiXCR. The sample includes tens of thousands of clones, just over 20% seen only once; the top ten take about 26%. The sequenced sample consisted of blood. Every receptor here comes from a female donor with papillary thyroid cancer or a benign thyroid nodule (not recorded which). Some clones in this sample may be carry-over from other donors' samples.

This clone was observed many times. This chain connects TRBV11-3 to TRBJ2-5; D possibly corresponds to TRBD1 (5 bases). From germline, CDR1 is SGHNT and CDR2 YENEEA. Trimming took 2 bases from V and 1 from J, leaving 8 bases between them. This CDR3 contains 14 residues. CDR3 coding DNA: TGTGCCAGCAGCTTATCACAGGTCCAAGAGACCCAGTACTTC. Its translation is CASSLSQVQETQYF.

This clone was seen many times. This rearrangement joins TRBV27 to TRBJ2-1; 12 bases align to TRBD2. Germline V gives CDR1 MNHEY, CDR2 SMNVEV (reference sequence). The CDR3 loop spans 15 amino acids. V lost 3 bases, J lost 5 bases, and 2 bases stayed unmatched. The CDR3 DNA reads TGTGCCAGCAGTTTCGGACTAGCGGGGAACAATGAGCAGTTCTTC. It yields the protein CASSFGLAGNNEQFF.

There are many counts of this clone. The CDR3 region is CAWRRTSGAWGETQYF. The CDR3 bases are TGTGCCTGGAGGAGGACTAGCGGGGCCTGGGGGGAGACCCAGTACTTC. This chain links TRBV30 with TRBJ2-5; 12 positions match TRBD2. Trimming removed 3 bases from V and 5 bases from J; junction bases left unmatched: 10. The CDR3 covers 16 residues. Germline CDR1 GTSNPN, CDR2 SVGIG (reference sequence).

This clone is medium-sized by share. This chain joins TRBV28 and TRBJ2-7; 8 bases map to TRBD1. CDR3 length: 13 amino acids. Germline V gene data show CDR1 as MDHEN and CDR2 as SYDVKM. The V and J ends lost 4 bases and 7 bases, in that order; junction bases with no gene match: 6. The CDR3, as DNA: TGTGCCAGCAGTTGGCAGGGGGCGAATGAGCAGTACTTC. Its protein product is CASSWQGANEQYF. Filled out from reference TRBV28 and TRBJ2-7, the complete variable domain reads DVKVTQSSRYLVKRTGEKVFLECVQDMDHENMFWYRQDPGLGLRLIYFSYDVKMKEKGDIPEGYSVSREKKERFSLILESASTNQTSMYLCASSWQGANEQYFGPGTRLTVT.

This clone showed up many times. The chain recombines TRBV3-1 with TRBJ1-1; 10 nucleotides agree with TRBD1. The CDR3 is 16 amino acids. Germline V gene data show CDR1 as LGHDT and CDR2 as YNNKEL (reference sequence). J was trimmed by 3 bases and V by 4 bases; bases with no gene match: 8. The CDR3 protein is CASSRPGQGPDTEAFF. As DNA, the CDR3 is TGTGCCAGCAGCCGCCCGGGACAGGGGCCCGACACTGAAGCTTTCTTT.

This clone occurred many times. The chain links TRBV2 to TRBJ2-7, with unresolved D. The CDR3 sequence is 13 residues long. The V and J ends lost 7 bases and 2 bases respectively, with 12 bases between them. CDR1 is SNHLY and CDR2 is FYNNEI in the germline V gene. This chain's CDR3 is CASTQEKAYEQYF. CDR3 in DNA: TGTGCCAGCACCCAGGAGAAAGCCTACGAGCAGTACTTC. The full variable domain, its missing parts supplied by reference TRBV2 and TRBJ2-7, is EPEVTQTPSHQVTQMGQEVILRCVPISNHLYFYWYRQILGQKVEFLVSFYNNEISEKSEIFDDQFSVERPDGSNFTLKIRSTKLEDSAMYFCASTQEKAYEQYFGPGTRLTVT.

This clone was observed many times. DNA of the CDR3: TGTGCCAGCAGCTTAGAAGGACGGCACGTACCATCCGAGCAGTACTTC. Protein: CASSLEGRHVPSEQYF. The J gene is TRBJ2-7, the V gene TRBV11-2; D unresolved. The CDR3 sequence is 16 residues long. Germline loops: CDR1 SGHAT, CDR2 FQNNGV. Trimming left V 0 bases short and J 6 bases short, with 18 bases between. The full variable domain, completed using reference TRBV11-2 and TRBJ2-7, is EAGVAQSPRYKIIEKRQSVAFWCNPISGHATLYWYQQILGQGPKLLIQFQNNGVVDDSQLPKDRFSAERLKGVDSTLKIQPAKLEDSAVYLCASSLEGRHVPSEQYFGPGTRLTVT.

In its sample, this clone was seen a few times. The chain is built from TRBV6-2 or TRBV6-3 and TRBJ2-1; 7 bases align to TRBD2. Germline CDR1 MNHEY, CDR2 SVGEGT. This CDR3 has 17 residues. Trimming removed 0 bases from V and 4 bases from J; junction bases left unmatched: 9. The CDR3 here is CASSYSGPGGIYNEQFF. For the CDR3, the DNA is TGTGCCAGCAGTTACTCCGGCCCCGGGGGGATATACAATGAGCAGTTCTTC.

For this clone: The germline gene is not matched at one end of the junction; a read error may be the cause. This chain connects TRBV19 to TRBJ2-6, with 11 bases aligning to TRBD2. The CDR3 is made up of 17 amino acids. Germline-derived CDR1 and CDR2 are LNHDA and SQIVND (reference sequence). The CDR3 loop is CASSMTSGTSVANVLTF. The CDR3 DNA reads as TGTGCCAGTAGTATGACTAGCGGGACCTCTGTGGCCAACGTCCTGACTTTC.

The gene calls are TRBV7-9 and TRBJ2-7; maybe TRBD1 (6 bases). Between the trimmed V and J ends, which lost 4 bases and 3 bases, there was a span of 16 bases. This CDR3 region has 15 residues. Germline CDR1 and CDR2: SEHNR and FQNEAQ (reference sequence). Here the CDR3 reads CASSSTSDRYYEQYF. CDR3 DNA: TGTGCCAGCAGCTCTACTTCGGACAGATACTACGAGCAGTACTTC.

This clone appeared many times. This chain uses TRBV7-2 with TRBJ2-5; D not certain. Looked up from germline, CDR1 is SGHTA and CDR2 is FQGNSA. Trimming cost V 5 bases and J 0 bases, with 13 bases left between them. CDR3 size: 15 residues. CDR3 amino acids: CASSQPRRNQETQYF. The DNA for the CDR3 is TGTGCCAGCAGCCAACCTCGTCGGAACCAAGAGACCCAGTACTTC.

The chain combines TRBV20-1 with TRBJ1-1; D gene unclear. CDR1 DFQATT and CDR2 SNEGSKA come from the germline V gene (reference sequence). The CDR3 spans 14 residues. V lost 1 base, J lost 1 base, and 10 bases lay in between. The DNA for the CDR3 is TGCAGTGCTAGAGGTCTTGGCCAGAACACTGAAGCTTTCTTT. Protein sequence: CSARGLGQNTEAFF.

This clone was observed at least ten times. The chain couples TRBV5-1 to TRBJ1-1; unclear D gene. The CDR3 has 15 amino acids. V was clipped by 4 bases and J by 1 base, with 14 bases between them. Germline V gives CDR1 SGHRS, CDR2 YFSETQ. Here the CDR3 DNA reads TGCGCCAGCAGCATAGACGGACGGGCGAACACTGAAGCTTTCTTT. Protein product: CASSIDGRANTEAFF.

V is TRBV11-1 and J is TRBJ1-1; the D gene is possibly TRBD1 (6 bases). Germline CDR1 reads SGHAT; CDR2 reads FQDESV (reference sequence). This CDR3 contains 19 residues. V shed 1 base and J shed 0 bases, with 21 bases lying between them. CDR3 in DNA: TGTGCCAGCAGCTTAGACAGGGTGAGGGGCCCTCCCATGAACACTGAAGCTTTCTTT. This sequence encodes CASSLDRVRGPPMNTEAFF.

This clone showed up many times. V usage is TRBV28 and J usage is TRBJ2-3; D remains unclear. Trimming removed 1 base at V and 0 bases at J, with 5 bases between. Germline V gives CDR1 MDHEN, CDR2 SYDVKM. This CDR3 has 14 residues. CDR3 nucleotide sequence: TGTGCCAGCAGTTTATTAAGTAGCACAGATACGCAGTATTTT. Protein product: CASSLLSSTDTQYF.

This clone is medium-sized in the sample. V and J are TRBV30 and TRBJ2-5; 9 positions match TRBD1. V lost 4 bases to trimming and J lost 4 bases; unmatched junction nucleotides: 7. The germline CDR1 and CDR2 sequences are GTSNPN and SVGIG (reference sequence). The CDR3 has 14 residues. The CDR3 region has the DNA TGTGCCTGGAACCCCGGGACAGGGTTAGAGACCCAGTACTTC. Protein: CAWNPGTGLETQYF.

This clone was found many times. This rearrangement joins TRBV4-1 to TRBJ2-1; D gene uncertain. The germline CDR1 and CDR2 sequences are MGHRA and YSYEKL. The CDR3 covers 13 residues. The V gene lost 4 bases and the J gene lost 5 bases, with 9 bases spanning the gap. CDR3 amino acids: CASSPEIHNEQFF. Here the CDR3 DNA reads TGCGCCAGCAGCCCAGAAATCCACAATGAGCAGTTCTTC.

In its sample, this clone was seen many times. Other nucleotide sequences in the sample specify the same CDR3. This chain uses TRBV30 with TRBJ1-3; maybe TRBD1 (5 bases). The CDR3 extends over 15 amino acids. Trimming took 4 bases from V and 4 from J, leaving 17 bases between them. The germline gives CDR1 GTSNPN, CDR2 SVGIG (reference sequence). CDR3 sequence: CAWTWDGLSGNTIYF. DNA for the CDR3: TGTGCCTGGACTTGGGACGGCCTCTCCGGAAACACCATATATTTT.

This clone ranks as medium-sized. The genes are TRBV19 and TRBJ1-5, with D maybe TRBD1 (6 bases). CDR1 LNHDA and CDR2 SQIVND come from the germline V gene (reference sequence). The CDR3 loop spans 12 amino acids. Trimming took off 9 bases at V and 3 bases at J, with 9 bases between the two ends. CDR3: CASQGNNQPQHF. The CDR3 nucleotides are TGTGCCAGCCAGGGGAACAATCAGCCCCAGCATTTT.

This clone came up many times. No DNA is shown, since the ends of the CDR3 on it are uncertain; the CDR3 is the one TCRdb lists. This sequence joins TRBV3-2 and TRBJ1-5; whether TRBD1, the table's D call, matches the DNA was not checked. TRBV3-2 is a pseudogene locus. Both ends counted, the CDR3 spans 19 residues. CDR3 in amino acids: CASSPGWGTGSRANQPQHF.

This clone was counted at least ten times. The rearrangement links TRBV2 to TRBJ2-7; tentatively, D is TRBD1 or TRBD2 (5 bases each). V was pared by 5 bases and J by 7 bases, with 12 bases between. Germline V gene sequence: CDR1 SNHLY, CDR2 FYNNEI. The CDR3 contains 12 residues. Written as DNA, the CDR3 is TGTGCCAGCAGTCTAGGGGACGGGGAGCAGTACTTC. Protein sequence: CASSLGDGEQYF.

This clone occurred many times. The chain links TRBV11-2 to TRBJ2-7; 9 positions agree with TRBD1. V shed 5 bases, J shed 6 bases, and the junction held 11 bases outside the gene matches. The CDR3 is 15 residues long. Per germline, CDR1 SGHAT and CDR2 FQNNGV. The CDR3 protein is CASSPLDRGGGEQYF. CDR3 nucleotide sequence: TGTGCCAGCAGCCCCCTTGACAGGGGGGGGGGCGAGCAGTACTTC.

This clone has a count of ten or more. The rearrangement joins TRBV4-2 to TRBJ2-3; 11 nucleotides line up with TRBD1. In germline, CDR1 is LGHNA, CDR2 YNFKEQ. The CDR3 is made up of 16 amino acids. With 5 bases clipped from V and 4 bases from J, the junction kept 8 bases outside the gene matches. The chain's CDR3 is CASSEWTGGESDTQYF. In DNA form, the CDR3 reads TGTGCCAGCAGCGAATGGACAGGGGGCGAGTCAGATACGCAGTATTTT.

Turning to this clone: A read error is possible here, since a much larger clone lies one base away. CDR3 in amino acids: CASSAPDGHIHYF. The CDR3 DNA reads as TGTGCCAGCAGCGCCCCCGACGGCCACATTCATTACTTC. This chain joins TRBV9 and TRBJ2-4; D is undetermined. This CDR3 is built from 13 residues. Germline assignment: CDR1 SGDLS and CDR2 YYNGEE.

The table lists this clone with a count of one. J is TRBJ2-7 and V is TRBV6-2 or TRBV6-3; 11 bases line up with TRBD1. Germline V gives CDR1 MNHEY, CDR2 SVGEGT. V trimming: 2 bases; J trimming: 0 bases; junction bases outside the gene matches: 12. The CDR3 consists of 19 residues. DNA for the CDR3: TGTGCCAGCAGTTACGTTTTTGGGACAGGGGGGAACACCTCCTACGAGCAGTACTTC. Protein sequence: CASSYVFGTGGNTSYEQYF.

At least ten counts were recorded for this clone. The rearrangement uses TRBV5-1 and TRBJ2-7; D assignment may be TRBD1 or TRBD2 (5 bases each). This CDR3 has 11 amino acids. Germline CDR1 SGHRS, CDR2 YFSETQ. Trimming took off 5 bases at V and 6 bases at J, with 9 bases between the two ends. The CDR3 reads CASSVGTEQYF. In DNA form, the CDR3 reads TGCGCCAGCAGTGTAGGGACCGAGCAGTACTTC.

This clone was seen many times. The J gene is TRBJ1-3, the V gene TRBV5-1; no clear D gene. V was trimmed by 4 bases and J by 3 bases, leaving 8 bases between them. Germline V gene data show CDR1 as SGHRS and CDR2 as YFSETQ. The CDR3 loop spans 13 amino acids. The CDR3 DNA is TGCGCCAGCAGCGGGGATGTTGGAAACACCATATATTTT. Its protein product is CASSGDVGNTIYF.

This clone was counted once. The CDR3 DNA reads TGCGCCAGCAGTTCCAGCGGGAGGGCCGATGGCACAGATACGCAGTATTTT. It is translated as CASSSSGRADGTDTQYF. This rearrangement joins TRBV5-1 to TRBJ2-3, with 10 bases that match TRBD2. Trimming removed 5 bases from V and 1 base from J; junction bases left unmatched: 10. Per the germline V gene, CDR1 is SGHRS and CDR2 is YFSETQ. This CDR3 comprises 17 residues. The full variable domain, with the rest looked up from reference TRBV5-1 and TRBJ2-3, is KAGVTQTPRYLIKTRGQQVTLSCSPISGHRSVSWYQQTPGQGLQFLFEYFSETQRNKGNFPGRFSGRQFSNSRSEMNVSTLELGDSALYLCASSSSGRADGTDTQYFGPGTRLTVL.

The rearrangement links TRBV11-2 to TRBJ1-5; D is perhaps TRBD1 (5 bases). Germline V gene sequence: CDR1 SGHAT, CDR2 FQNNGV. V was cut by 5 bases and J by 7 bases, with 12 bases left in between. This CDR3 spans 13 amino acids. The CDR3 loop reads CASSPGRDQPQHF. CDR3 bases: TGTGCCAGCAGCCCAGGACGGGACCAGCCCCAGCATTTT.

This clone appeared a few times. This sequence joins TRBV4-3 and TRBJ2-7; 12 nucleotides agree with TRBD2. V shed 9 bases and J 3 bases; nucleotides not matched to a gene: 6. This CDR3 is built from 14 residues. The V gene's germline CDR1 is LGHNA and CDR2 YSLEER. The CDR3 reads CASPTSGGYYEQYF. CDR3 nucleotide sequence: TGCGCCAGTCCGACTAGCGGGGGCTACTACGAGCAGTACTTC.